The 5 T cell receptor beta chains listed next were all sequenced from one sample in a study of blood T cell repertoires in COVID-19. The protocol was immunoSEQ multiplex PCR, while the TCRdb copy is restricted to in-frame clones and leaves out a portion. The sample records 150,000 or so clones, about four fifths being singletons. The specimen sequenced was PBMCs or T cells enriched from blood (not recorded which). These receptors all stem from a woman aged 45-65 years in a cohort exposed to, infected with or recovered from COVID-19 (not recorded which).

The chain is built from TRBV15 and TRBJ2-7; maybe TRBD1 (6 bases). The CDR3 is 15 amino acids. In germline, CDR1 is LNHNV, CDR2 YYDKDF (reference sequence). V lost 0 bases and J 2 bases, leaving 11 bases between the germline ends. CDR3 DNA: TGTGCCACCAGCAGAGATATAGGACAGACCTACGAGCAGTACTTC. This codes for CATSRDIGQTYEQYF.

The J gene is TRBJ2-1, the V gene TRBV6-5; 13 bases map to TRBD2. Unmatched junction bases numbered 5, after V lost 3 bases and J lost 6 bases. CDR1 and CDR2 from the germline V gene are MNHEY and SVGAGI. The length of the CDR3 is 16 residues. CDR3 in amino acids: CASSYGLAGVLNEQFF. In DNA, the CDR3 is TGTGCCAGCAGTTATGGACTAGCGGGGGTCCTCAATGAGCAGTTCTTC.

J is TRBJ2-1 and V is TRBV28, with D possibly TRBD1 on 6 matching bases. Trimming took 7 bases from V and 7 from J, leaving 20 bases between them. The germline CDR1 and CDR2 sequences are MDHEN and SYDVKM. CDR3 length: 15 residues. Here the CDR3 reads CASMGAADDMNEQFF. The DNA for the CDR3 is TGTGCCAGCATGGGGGCCGCCGACGACATGAATGAGCAGTTCTTC.

The table lists this clone with a few counts. The chain joins TRBV28 to TRBJ2-5; 8 bases line up with TRBD1. The CDR3 sequence is 15 residues long. Unmatched junction bases numbered 9, after V lost 6 bases and J lost 3 bases. Per the germline V gene, CDR1 is MDHEN and CDR2 is SYDVKM. CDR3 DNA sequence: TGTGCCAGCAGCAAGGACAGGGAAAGGAAAGAGACCCAGTACTTC. This codes for CASSKDRERKETQYF.

This clone was counted only a few times. The chain recombines TRBV2 with TRBJ2-1, with 9 bases lining up with TRBD1. V lost 7 bases and J lost 6; bases outside the gene matches: 19. The CDR3 is made up of 18 amino acids. The germline CDR1 and CDR2 sequences are SNHLY and FYNNEI. CDR3 nucleotides: TGTGCCAGCATACCCCCCTACATCGGGACAGGGATGGGCAATGAGCAGTTCTTC. Its translation: CASIPPYIGTGMGNEQFF. Based on the CDR3 plus reference TRBV2 and TRBJ2-1, the full variable domain is EPEVTQTPSHQVTQMGQEVILRCVPISNHLYFYWYRQILGQKVEFLVSFYNNEISEKSEIFDDQFSVERPDGSNFTLKIRSTKLEDSAMYFCASIPPYIGTGMGNEQFFGPGTRLTVL.